Below are 8 T cell receptor beta chains sequenced from a single sample in a study of control samples from healthy donors and cancer patients. The table came from immunoSEQ multiplex PCR; TCRdb's copy has only in-frame clones and leaves some out. The repertoire holds over 100,000 clones, with around 89% as singletons. The specimen was blood. These receptors were obtained from a woman aged 45-65 years in good health.

V and J are TRBV10-3 and TRBJ2-7; maybe TRBD1 (5 bases). The CDR3 is 15 residues long. V was pared by 1 base and J by 6 bases, with 16 bases between. Germline CDR1 reads ENHRY; CDR2 reads SYGVKD. CDR3 protein: CAISELGLPSGEQYV. The CDR3 DNA sequence: TGTGCCATCAGTGAGTTGGGGCTCCCCTCTGGCGAGCAGTACGTC.

The chain joins TRBV27 to TRBJ1-5, with unresolved D. This CDR3 is built from 13 residues. Germline CDR1 MNHEY, CDR2 SMNVEV (reference sequence). Trimming stripped 3 bases from V and 2 bases from J, with 5 bases between. The CDR3 here is CASSFGGNQPQHF. The CDR3 bases are TGTGCCAGCAGTTTTGGTGGCAATCAGCCCCAGCATTTT.

The V and J genes are TRBV2 and TRBJ2-7, with 9 bases fitting TRBD1. The trim removed 7 bases at V and 5 bases at J, leaving 15 bases unmatched. This CDR3 contains 16 residues. Germline CDR1 reads SNHLY; CDR2 reads FYNNEI. The CDR3 sequence is CASTPRGDRDRDEQYV. Here the CDR3 DNA reads TGTGCCAGCACCCCGAGAGGGGACAGGGACAGAGACGAGCAGTACGTC.

The V and J genes are TRBV6-2 or TRBV6-3 and TRBJ2-7; 9 bases map to TRBD2. Trimming at V came to 5 bases and at J to 5 bases, leaving 7 bases not matched to a gene. This CDR3 has 14 amino acids. The germline gives CDR1 MNHEY, CDR2 SVGEGT. The CDR3 nucleotides read TGTGCCAGCAGTCTGGGGAGCGGGAGGAACGAGCAGTACGTC. Translating gives CASSLGSGRNEQYV.

The V call is TRBV7-2, the J call TRBJ2-2; 9 bases agree with TRBD2. The germline CDR1 and CDR2 sequences are SGHTA and FQGNSA. V gave up 5 bases and J gave up 2 bases; unmatched junction bases: 9. This CDR3 is 17 amino acids long. DNA for the CDR3: TGTGCCAGCAGCCCCGCCTGGGGACTAGCAAACACCGGGGAGCTGTTTTTT. Amino acid sequence: CASSPAWGLANTGELFF.

The chain joins TRBV19 to TRBJ1-2; D gene unclear. The CDR3 covers 14 residues. Trimming removed 7 bases from V and 7 bases from J, with 19 bases in between. Germline V CDR1 and CDR2: LNHDA, SQIVND (reference sequence). DNA for the CDR3: TGTGCCAGTACCCGGGGAGCGCAGGCCCCTGGCTACACCTTC. Protein product: CASTRGAQAPGYTF.

The rearrangement joins TRBV30 to TRBJ2-3, with TRBD2 as a possible D gene (7 bases). V lost 7 bases to trimming and J lost 3 bases, with 14 bases between them. Germline CDR1 and CDR2: GTSNPN and SVGIG (reference sequence). The CDR3 runs to 13 residues. The CDR3 spells CAFARGATDTQYF. The CDR3 DNA reads as TGTGCCTTCGCCCGGGGGGCGACAGATACGCAGTATTTT.

J is TRBJ1-2 and V is TRBV6-1, with unresolved D. Germline V lookup: CDR1 MNHNS, CDR2 SASEGT. The CDR3 covers 15 residues. Trimming removed 3 bases from V and 2 bases from J, with 13 bases in between. CDR3 sequence: CASSEEGTANYGYTF. In DNA form, the CDR3 reads TGTGCCAGCAGTGAGGAGGGTACAGCAAACTATGGCTACACCTTC.